One and the same sample provided the 24 T cell receptor beta chains below, sequenced in a study of Ad26.COV2.S vaccination and SARS-CoV-2 variants. The assay was immunoSEQ multiplex PCR, and TCRdb's table has in-frame clones only and misses some. The sample yields around 250,000 clones, about 87% seen once. Treatment specified: some 20 received Ad26.COV2.S at low or high dose, single or two shots; roughly five received placebo; per-sample allocation not given. After the first vaccine or placebo injection, samples were drawn on day 63. Material: peripheral blood, obtained in a trial of Ad26.COV2.S vaccine versus placebo. The receptor source for this set is a person between 18 and 65 years old who received the Ad26.COV2.S COVID-19 vaccine or a placebo.

The gene calls are TRBV28 and TRBJ2-7, with a possible D match to TRBD2 (6 bases). V lost 5 bases and J 3 bases, leaving 14 bases between the germline ends. CDR3 length: 14 residues. CDR1 and CDR2 from the germline V gene are MDHEN and SYDVKM. CDR3 nucleotides: TGTGCCAGCAGTACTTTCTTCGGGAGCTACGAGCAGTACTTC. This gives the protein CASSTFFGSYEQYF.

V gene TRBV18 combines with J gene TRBJ1-5; D unclear. This CDR3 is 15 amino acids long. CDR1 is KGHSH, CDR2 LQKENI, per germline. Between the trimmed V and J ends, which lost 2 bases and 0 bases, there was a span of 8 bases. The CDR3 DNA sequence: TGTGCCAGCTCACCAAGTTTGAGTAGCAATCAGCCCCAGCATTTT. Translation gives CASSPSLSSNQPQHF.

The CDR3 is CASSLTSSGYTF. The CDR3 DNA reads as TGTGCCAGCAGCTTAACCTCCTCGGGCTACACCTTC. This rearrangement joins TRBV7-2 to TRBJ1-2; D remains unclear. Trimming took 2 bases from V and 8 from J, leaving 9 bases between them. The CDR3 consists of 12 residues. Germline V gives CDR1 SGHTA, CDR2 FQGNSA. The full variable domain, with the rest looked up from reference TRBV7-2 and TRBJ1-2, is GAGVSQSPSNKVTEKGKDVELRCDPISGHTALYWYRQSLGQGLEFLIYFQGNSAPDKSGLPSDRFSAERTGGSVSTLTIQRTQQEDSAVYLCASSLTSSGYTFGSGTRLTVV.

CDR3 sequence (DNA): TGCGCCAGCAGCTTGGGACAGGCTAAAAACATTCAGTACTTC. It yields the protein CASSLGQAKNIQYF. The chain is built from TRBV5-1 and TRBJ2-4; D is perhaps TRBD1 (6 bases). Trimming removed 0 bases at V and 4 bases at J, with 8 bases between. CDR1 and CDR2 (germline): SGHRS, YFSETQ. The CDR3 totals 14 residues.

This chain links TRBV5-6 with TRBJ2-7, with D hard to call. Per germline, CDR1 SGHDT and CDR2 YYEEEE. The CDR3 is made up of 12 amino acids. V lost 4 bases, J lost 1 base, and 6 bases lay in between. The CDR3 DNA follows: TGTGCCAGCAGCCAGGAATCCTACGAGCAGTACTTC. Translated: CASSQESYEQYF.

The chain carries TRBV10-3 and TRBJ2-2, with 9 bases identical to TRBD1. In germline, CDR1 is ENHRY, CDR2 SYGVKD. The CDR3 extends over 18 amino acids. Trimming cost V 5 bases and J 4 bases; bases outside gene matches: 14. CDR3 in amino acids: CAISWGLGQGSGTGELFF. CDR3 bases: TGTGCCATCAGTTGGGGGTTGGGACAGGGTTCGGGCACCGGGGAGCTGTTTTTT.

This rearrangement joins TRBV9 to TRBJ2-2, with 7 bases fitting TRBD2. With 4 bases clipped from V and 6 bases from J, the junction kept 9 bases outside the gene matches. Germline V gene sequence: CDR1 SGDLS, CDR2 YYNGEE. This CDR3 contains 15 residues. CDR3 sequence: CASSPRGGSSGELFF. The CDR3 nucleotides are TGTGCCAGCAGCCCCCGAGGCGGGAGTTCCGGGGAGCTGTTTTTT.

The rearrangement joins TRBV11-3 to TRBJ2-2, with a possible D match to TRBD1 (6 bases). Trimming took off 1 base at V and 5 bases at J, with 8 bases between the two ends. The CDR3 is 14 amino acids. In germline, CDR1 is SGHNT, CDR2 YENEEA. This chain's CDR3 is CASSLGRGTGELFF. The CDR3 DNA reads TGTGCCAGCAGCTTAGGCAGGGGTACCGGGGAGCTGTTTTTT.

The V gene is TRBV28, the J gene TRBJ2-1, with 8 bases fitting TRBD1. V shed 3 bases, J shed 8 bases, and the junction held 12 bases outside the gene matches. CDR3 length equals 16 residues. Germline assignment: CDR1 MDHEN and CDR2 SYDVKM. CDR3 region: CASSFLDRDGSHEQFF. CDR3 DNA: TGTGCCAGCAGTTTTCTGGACAGGGATGGGTCGCATGAGCAGTTCTTC.

The V call is TRBV11-2, the J call TRBJ2-1; a possible D gene is TRBD2 (5 bases). This CDR3 region has 15 residues. The germline CDR1 and CDR2 sequences are SGHAT and FQNNGV. V lost 5 bases, J lost 8 bases, and 19 bases lay in between. DNA for the CDR3: TGTGCCAGCAGCGACCCGGCCAGAGCGGACGATGAGCAGTTCTTC. The encoded protein is CASSDPARADDEQFF.

This chain links TRBV25-1 with TRBJ2-2; perhaps D is TRBD1 or TRBD2 (5 bases each). CDR3 length: 14 residues. Looked up from germline, CDR1 is MGHDK and CDR2 is SYGVNS. Trimming cost V 6 bases and J 6 bases, with 14 bases left between them. CDR3 bases: TGTGCCAGCAGCGTCCCGGGACGGTCCGGGGAGCTGTTTTTT. Its translation: CASSVPGRSGELFF.

The J gene is TRBJ2-7, the V gene TRBV6-5, with D perhaps TRBD1 (5 bases). CDR1 is MNHEY, CDR2 SVGAGI, per germline. The CDR3 loop spans 14 amino acids. V lost 0 bases, J lost 4 bases, and 10 bases lay in between. In DNA form, the CDR3 reads TGTGCCAGCAGTTACTCGGCAGGGTGGTACGAGCAGTACTTC. Translated, it gives CASSYSAGWYEQYF.

V gene TRBV19 combines with J gene TRBJ2-3; TRBD1 matches at 11 bases. Germline CDR1 LNHDA, CDR2 SQIVND (reference sequence). With V trimmed by 2 bases and J by 2 bases, 9 bases remained unmatched. This CDR3 spans 18 amino acids. CDR3 sequence: CASSIQRGQGGFTDTQYF. In nucleotides, the CDR3 is TGTGCCAGTAGTATACAGCGGGGACAGGGGGGTTTCACAGATACGCAGTATTTT.

V usage is TRBV11-2 and J usage is TRBJ2-3; tentative D call: TRBD2 (6 bases). Germline CDR1 and CDR2: SGHAT and FQNNGV. The CDR3 spans 16 residues. V dropped 1 base and J dropped 6 bases, with 17 bases sitting between them. CDR3 region: CASSLAGRGEVDTQYF. As DNA, the CDR3 is TGTGCCAGCAGCTTAGCGGGGCGGGGAGAAGTGGATACGCAGTATTTT. The full variable domain, with the rest looked up from reference TRBV11-2 and TRBJ2-3, is EAGVAQSPRYKIIEKRQSVAFWCNPISGHATLYWYQQILGQGPKLLIQFQNNGVVDDSQLPKDRFSAERLKGVDSTLKIQPAKLEDSAVYLCASSLAGRGEVDTQYFGPGTRLTVL.

CDR3 sequence reads: CASSKVRDSFSGNTIYF. In nucleotides, the CDR3 is TGTGCCAGCAGCAAAGTACGGGACAGCTTCTCTGGAAACACCATATATTTT. The chain employs TRBV21-1 and TRBJ1-3; the table's TRBD1 call for D was not verified on the DNA. TRBV21-1 is flagged as a pseudogene. The CDR3 is 17 amino acids.

The V and J genes are TRBV6-2 or TRBV6-3 and TRBJ1-4, with D possibly TRBD1 on 6 matching bases. The CDR3 spans 14 residues. V was shortened by 2 bases and J by 10 bases, with 14 bases between the two germline ends. Germline CDR1 reads MNHEY; CDR2 reads SVGEGT. The CDR3 DNA is TGTGCCAGCAGTTACAGAAGAGCGGACAGAAAACTGTTTTTT. Translation gives CASSYRRADRKLFF.

The chain combines TRBV19 with TRBJ2-3; no clear D gene. This CDR3 has 12 amino acids. With 3 bases removed from V and 3 bases from J, the gap between germline ends came to 4 bases. Germline V gene data show CDR1 as LNHDA and CDR2 as SQIVND (reference sequence). The CDR3 DNA reads TGTGCCAGTAGTATCGGTACAGATACGCAGTATTTT. Amino acid sequence: CASSIGTDTQYF.

The chain carries TRBV7-6 and TRBJ2-7; D not certain. V was shortened by 5 bases and J by 6 bases, with 17 bases between the two germline ends. The length of the CDR3 is 14 residues. CDR1 is SGHVS and CDR2 is FNYEAQ in the germline V gene. Here the CDR3 DNA reads TGTGCCAGCAGCCCACGGTTAGAAGGCGTCGAGCAGTACTTC. Protein sequence: CASSPRLEGVEQYF.

The rearrangement links TRBV5-1 to TRBJ2-3; D not certain. V was pared by 7 bases and J by 2 bases, with 17 bases between. The CDR3 runs to 15 residues. Germline V gene sequence: CDR1 SGHRS, CDR2 YFSETQ. The CDR3 spells CASSTSGRHTDTQYF. The CDR3 DNA reads as TGCGCCAGCTCCACTTCCGGACGACACACAGATACGCAGTATTTT.

V usage is TRBV9 and J usage is TRBJ2-3, with 9 bases aligning to TRBD2. Trimming at V came to 5 bases and at J to 1 base, leaving 2 bases not matched to a gene. Per the germline V gene, CDR1 is SGDLS and CDR2 is YYNGEE. The CDR3 covers 14 residues. As DNA, the CDR3 is TGTGCCAGCAGTCGCGGGGGGGGCACAGATACGCAGTATTTT. Its translation is CASSRGGGTDTQYF.

This clone turned up a few times. The gene calls are TRBV2 and TRBJ2-7; 10 bases align to TRBD2. Germline V gene sequence: CDR1 SNHLY, CDR2 FYNNEI. This CDR3 has 14 amino acids. After removal of 6 bases from V and 4 bases from J, the junction contained 6 bases not matched to a gene. The CDR3 protein is CASRWTSGVYEQYF. The CDR3 DNA reads as TGTGCCAGCAGGTGGACTAGCGGCGTATACGAGCAGTACTTC.

The V gene is TRBV7-9, the J gene TRBJ1-5; tentatively, D is TRBD1 (5 bases). The V gene lost 0 bases and the J gene lost 0 bases, with 15 bases spanning the gap. Germline V lookup: CDR1 SEHNR, CDR2 FQNEAQ (reference sequence). This CDR3 is 18 amino acids long. The CDR3, as DNA: TGTGCCAGCAGCTTAGCCGGGGGGAGCGGCTATAGCAATCAGCCCCAGCATTTT. It specifies CASSLAGGSGYSNQPQHF.

The chain couples TRBV6-6 to TRBJ2-5; TRBD1 is a possible D gene (6 bases). The CDR3 consists of 12 residues. The germline V gene has CDR1 MNHNY and CDR2 SVGAGI (reference sequence). V was cut by 10 bases and J by 4 bases, with 13 bases left in between. CDR3 coding DNA: TGTGCCACCAACAGGGAAACAGAGACCCAGTACTTC. It is translated as CATNRETETQYF.

J is TRBJ2-3 and V is TRBV24-1, with a possible D match to TRBD2 (6 bases). Germline lookup yields CDR1 KGHDR and CDR2 SFDVKD. V lost 4 bases and J lost 1, with 14 bases in between. CDR3 length: 16 residues. The CDR3 here is CATSDPRRDGTDTQYF. The CDR3 DNA reads as TGTGCCACCAGTGACCCTAGGAGGGACGGCACAGATACGCAGTATTTT.